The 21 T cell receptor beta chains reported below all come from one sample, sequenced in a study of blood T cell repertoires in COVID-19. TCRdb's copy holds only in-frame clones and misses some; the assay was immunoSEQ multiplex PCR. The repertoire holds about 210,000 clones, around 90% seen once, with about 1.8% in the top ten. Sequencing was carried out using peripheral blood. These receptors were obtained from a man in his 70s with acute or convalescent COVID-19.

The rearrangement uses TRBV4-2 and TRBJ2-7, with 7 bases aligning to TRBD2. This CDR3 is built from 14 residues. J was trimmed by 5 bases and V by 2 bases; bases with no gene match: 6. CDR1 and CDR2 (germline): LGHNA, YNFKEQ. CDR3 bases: TGTGCCAGCAGCCAACGGGAGGAGGTCGACGAGCAGTACTTC. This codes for CASSQREEVDEQYF.

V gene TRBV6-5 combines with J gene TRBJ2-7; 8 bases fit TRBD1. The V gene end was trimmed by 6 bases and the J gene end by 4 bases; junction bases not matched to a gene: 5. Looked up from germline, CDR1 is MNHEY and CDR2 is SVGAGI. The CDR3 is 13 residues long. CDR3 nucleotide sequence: TGTGCCAGCAGCCGCGGGACAGGATACGAGCAGTACTTC. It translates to CASSRGTGYEQYF.

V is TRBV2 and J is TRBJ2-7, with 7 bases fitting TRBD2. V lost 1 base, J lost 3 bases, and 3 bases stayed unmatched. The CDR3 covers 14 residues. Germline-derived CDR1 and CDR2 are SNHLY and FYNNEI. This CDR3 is CASSEGGGNYEQYF. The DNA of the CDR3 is TGTGCCAGCAGTGAAGGGGGGGGAAACTACGAGCAGTACTTC.

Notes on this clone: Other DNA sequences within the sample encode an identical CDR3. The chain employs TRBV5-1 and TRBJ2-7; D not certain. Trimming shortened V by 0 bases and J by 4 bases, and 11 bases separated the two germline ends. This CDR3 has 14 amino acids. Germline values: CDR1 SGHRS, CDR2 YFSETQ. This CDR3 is CASSLDSPSYEQYF. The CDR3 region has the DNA TGCGCCAGCAGCTTGGACAGCCCTTCGTACGAGCAGTACTTC.

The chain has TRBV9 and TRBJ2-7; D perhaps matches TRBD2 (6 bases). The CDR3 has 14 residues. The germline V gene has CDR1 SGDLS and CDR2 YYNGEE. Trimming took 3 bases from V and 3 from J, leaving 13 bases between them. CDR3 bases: TGTGCCAGCAGCGCCGGGGGACTCCACTACGAGCAGTACTTC. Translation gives CASSAGGLHYEQYF.

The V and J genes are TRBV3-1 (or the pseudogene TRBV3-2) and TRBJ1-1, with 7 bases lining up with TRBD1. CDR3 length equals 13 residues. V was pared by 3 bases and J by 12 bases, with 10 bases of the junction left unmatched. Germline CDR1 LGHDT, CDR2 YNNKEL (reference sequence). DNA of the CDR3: TGTGCCAGCAGCCAGCGACAGGGTTCCTCACCTTTCTTT. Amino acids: CASSQRQGSSPFF.

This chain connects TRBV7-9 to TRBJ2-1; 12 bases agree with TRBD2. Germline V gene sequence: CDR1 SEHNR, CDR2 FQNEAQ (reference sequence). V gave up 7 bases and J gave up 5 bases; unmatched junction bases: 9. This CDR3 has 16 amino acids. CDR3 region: CASTPAGLAGHNEQFF. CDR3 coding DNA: TGTGCCAGCACGCCCGCGGGACTAGCGGGCCACAATGAGCAGTTCTTC. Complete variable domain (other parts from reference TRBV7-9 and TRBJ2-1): DTGVSQNPRHKITKRGQNVTFRCDPISEHNRLYWYRQTLGQGPEFLTYFQNEAQLEKSRLLSDRFSAERPKGSFSTLEIQRTEQGDSAMYLCASTPAGLAGHNEQFFGPGTRLTVL.

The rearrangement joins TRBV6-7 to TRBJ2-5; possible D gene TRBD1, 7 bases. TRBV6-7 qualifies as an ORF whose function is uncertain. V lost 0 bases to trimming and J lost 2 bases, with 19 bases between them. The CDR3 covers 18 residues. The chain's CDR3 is CASSYSNPPQGRQETQYF. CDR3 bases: TGTGCCAGCAGTTACTCGAATCCCCCACAGGGGAGGCAAGAGACCCAGTACTTC.

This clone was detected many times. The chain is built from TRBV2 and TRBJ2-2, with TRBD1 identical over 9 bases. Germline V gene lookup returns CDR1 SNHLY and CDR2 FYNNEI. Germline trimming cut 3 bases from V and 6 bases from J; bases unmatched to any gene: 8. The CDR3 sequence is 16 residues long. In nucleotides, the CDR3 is TGTGCCAGCAGTGATCAGGGACAGGGTAATCCCGGGGAGCTGTTTTTT. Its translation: CASSDQGQGNPGELFF.

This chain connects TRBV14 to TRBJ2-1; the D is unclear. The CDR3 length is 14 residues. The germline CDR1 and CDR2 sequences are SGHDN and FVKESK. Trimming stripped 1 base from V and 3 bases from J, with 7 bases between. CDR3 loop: CASSQVIGYNEQFF. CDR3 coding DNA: TGTGCCAGCAGCCAAGTCATCGGCTACAATGAGCAGTTCTTC.

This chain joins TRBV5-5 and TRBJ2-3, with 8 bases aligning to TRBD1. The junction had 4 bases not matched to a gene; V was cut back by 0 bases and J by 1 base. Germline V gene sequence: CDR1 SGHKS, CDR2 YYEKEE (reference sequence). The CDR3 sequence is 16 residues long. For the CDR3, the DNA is TGTGCCAGCAGCTTGGAACAGGGGGTGGGCACAGATACGCAGTATTTT. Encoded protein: CASSLEQGVGTDTQYF. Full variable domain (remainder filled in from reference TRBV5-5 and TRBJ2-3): DAGVTQSPTHLIKTRGQQVTLRCSPISGHKSVSWYQQVLGQGPQFIFQYYEKEERGRGNFPDRFSARQFPNYSSELNVNALLLGDSALYLCASSLEQGVGTDTQYFGPGTRLTVL.

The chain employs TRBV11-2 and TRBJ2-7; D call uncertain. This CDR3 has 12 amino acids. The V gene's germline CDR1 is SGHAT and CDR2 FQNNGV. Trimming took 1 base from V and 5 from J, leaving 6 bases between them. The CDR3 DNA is TGTGCCAGCAGCTTAGGTACAGACGAGCAGTACTTC. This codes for CASSLGTDEQYF.

CDR3 amino acids: CASSLGASGWGNGANVLTF. The CDR3, as DNA: TGTGCCAGCAGTCTGGGGGCTAGCGGGTGGGGTAATGGGGCCAACGTCCTGACTTTC. The V call is TRBV6-2 or TRBV6-3, the J call TRBJ2-6; 8 bases agree with TRBD2. The CDR3 length is 19 residues. Looked up from germline, CDR1 is MNHEY and CDR2 is SVGEGT. V was pared by 5 bases and J by 3 bases, with 15 bases of the junction left unmatched.

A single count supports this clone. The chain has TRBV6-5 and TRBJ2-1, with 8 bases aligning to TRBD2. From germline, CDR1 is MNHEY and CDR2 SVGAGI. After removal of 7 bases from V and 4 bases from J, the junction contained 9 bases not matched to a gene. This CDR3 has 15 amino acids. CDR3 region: CASKLNAGGYNEQFF. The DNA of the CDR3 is TGTGCCAGCAAGTTGAACGCGGGAGGATACAATGAGCAGTTCTTC.

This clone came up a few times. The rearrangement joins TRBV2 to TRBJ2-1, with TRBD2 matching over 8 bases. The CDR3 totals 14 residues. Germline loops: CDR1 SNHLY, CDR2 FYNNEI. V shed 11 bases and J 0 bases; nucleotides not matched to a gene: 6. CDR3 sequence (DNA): TGTGCCGGTTTAGCGGGAAGCTCCTACAATGAGCAGTTCTTC. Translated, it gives CAGLAGSSYNEQFF.

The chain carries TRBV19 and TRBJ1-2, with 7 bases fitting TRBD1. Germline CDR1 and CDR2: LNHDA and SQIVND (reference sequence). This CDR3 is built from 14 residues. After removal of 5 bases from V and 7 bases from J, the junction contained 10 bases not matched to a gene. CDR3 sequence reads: CASSPHDREAGYTF. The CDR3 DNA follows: TGTGCCAGTAGTCCACACGACAGGGAGGCTGGCTACACCTTC.

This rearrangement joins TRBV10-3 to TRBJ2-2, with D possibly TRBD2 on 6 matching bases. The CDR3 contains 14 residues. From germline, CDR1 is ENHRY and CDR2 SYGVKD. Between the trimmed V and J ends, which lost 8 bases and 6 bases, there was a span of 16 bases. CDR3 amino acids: CAISAGRGSGELFF. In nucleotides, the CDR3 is TGTGCCATCTCGGCGGGGCGAGGGTCCGGGGAGCTGTTTTTT.

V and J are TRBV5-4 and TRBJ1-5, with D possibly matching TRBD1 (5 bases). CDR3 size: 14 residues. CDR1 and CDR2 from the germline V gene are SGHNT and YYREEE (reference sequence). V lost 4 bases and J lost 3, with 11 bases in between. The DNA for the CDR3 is TGTGCCAGCAGCACCCAGGGTTCCAATCAGCCCCAGCATTTT. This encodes CASSTQGSNQPQHF.

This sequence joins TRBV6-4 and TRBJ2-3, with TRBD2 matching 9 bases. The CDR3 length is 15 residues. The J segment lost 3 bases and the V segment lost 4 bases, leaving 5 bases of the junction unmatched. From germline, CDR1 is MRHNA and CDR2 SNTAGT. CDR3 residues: CASSVTTSGTDTQYF. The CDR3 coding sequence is TGTGCCAGCAGTGTAACGACTAGCGGAACAGATACGCAGTATTTT.

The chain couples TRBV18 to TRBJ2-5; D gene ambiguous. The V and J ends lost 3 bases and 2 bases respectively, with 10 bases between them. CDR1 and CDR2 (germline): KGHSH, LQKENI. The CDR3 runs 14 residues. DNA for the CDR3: TGTGCCAGCTCACCGCAGGCAGTACAAGAGACCCAGTACTTC. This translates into CASSPQAVQETQYF.

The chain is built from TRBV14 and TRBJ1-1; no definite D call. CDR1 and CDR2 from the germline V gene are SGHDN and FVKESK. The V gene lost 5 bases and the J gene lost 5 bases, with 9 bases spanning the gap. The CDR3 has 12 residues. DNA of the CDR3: TGTGCCAGCAGCTCAAGAGGGACTGAAGCTTTCTTT. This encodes CASSSRGTEAFF.